A selection of T cell receptor beta chains follows, all from one sample in a study of neurological immune-mediated disorders. MiXCR, applied by TCRdb to the 5' RACE reads, yields one record per CDR3 protein. The sample gives under 75,000 distinct CDR3 sequences, 3.2% of which show up once; 4% to 6.5% is in the top ten. Material for sequencing was PBMCs. The source is a woman aged 50 to 60 with multiple sclerosis. Both conserved end residues are part of each CDR3. Fields, in order: V gene, J gene, D gene, clone size, CDR3 protein, CDR3 DNA. A D gene is named only where the DNA matches it firmly. Expanded clones are given a class, and other clones once, few, many or no size at all.

v_call: TRBV20-1
j_call: TRBJ2-5
d_call: TRBD2
clone_size: many
cdr3_aa: CSATYISGSGETQYF
cdr3_nt: TGCAGTGCTACTTATATTAGCGGGAGCGGGGAGACCCAGTACTTC

v_call: TRBV6-4
j_call: TRBJ2-2
d_call: TRBD2
clone_size: many
cdr3_aa: CASGTSGTGELFF
cdr3_nt: TGTGCCAGCGGGACTAGCGGGACCGGGGAGCTGTTTTTT

v_call: TRBV12-5
j_call: TRBJ2-7
d_call: TRBD2
clone_size: -
cdr3_aa: CASGPGLADYEQYF
cdr3_nt: TGTGCTAGTGGTCCCGGACTAGCAGACTACGAGCAGTACTTC

v_call: TRBV4-3
j_call: TRBJ2-4
d_call: TRBD1
clone_size: many
cdr3_aa: CASSQAGQEANIQYF
cdr3_nt: TGCGCCAGCAGCCAAGCCGGACAGGAGGCGAACATTCAGTACTTC

v_call: TRBV20-1
j_call: TRBJ2-3
d_call: -
clone_size: many
cdr3_aa: CSASKADTQYF
cdr3_nt: TGCAGTGCTAGCAAGGCGGATACGCAGTATTTT

v_call: TRBV20-1
j_call: TRBJ2-1
d_call: -
clone_size: many
cdr3_aa: CSADLGIRQNEQFF
cdr3_nt: TGCAGTGCTGACCTTGGGATCAGGCAGAATGAGCAGTTCTTC

v_call: TRBV6-5
j_call: TRBJ1-2
d_call: TRBD1
clone_size: many
cdr3_aa: CASSGQGRDYGYTF
cdr3_nt: TGTGCCAGCAGTGGACAGGGGAGGGACTATGGCTACACCTTC

v_call: TRBV5-1
j_call: TRBJ2-2
d_call: TRBD1
clone_size: many
cdr3_aa: CASSLAGQGNTGELFF
cdr3_nt: TGCGCCAGCAGCTTGGCAGGACAGGGAAACACCGGGGAGCTGTTTTTT

v_call: TRBV5-1
j_call: TRBJ2-3
d_call: TRBD2
clone_size: many
cdr3_aa: CASSWTSGARDTQYF
cdr3_nt: TGCGCCAGCAGTTGGACTAGCGGAGCTAGAGATACGCAGTATTTT

v_call: TRBV7-8
j_call: TRBJ2-3
d_call: -
clone_size: many
cdr3_aa: CATEADTQYF
cdr3_nt: TGTGCCACCGAGGCAGATACGCAGTATTTT

v_call: TRBV29-1
j_call: TRBJ1-5
d_call: -
clone_size: few
cdr3_aa: CSVVEGNKTQNF
cdr3_nt: TGCAGCGTTGTCGAAGGTAATAAGACCCAGAATTTT

v_call: TRBV2
j_call: TRBJ2-3
d_call: -
clone_size: many
cdr3_aa: CASSDLGATADTQYF
cdr3_nt: TGTGCCAGCAGTGATCTGGGGGCCACGGCAGATACGCAGTATTTT

v_call: TRBV20-1
j_call: TRBJ2-3
d_call: -
clone_size: many
cdr3_aa: CSARPTDTQYF
cdr3_nt: TGCAGTGCCCGACCCACAGATACGCAGTATTTT

v_call: TRBV5-1
j_call: TRBJ2-4
d_call: -
clone_size: many
cdr3_aa: CASSLDGGIQYF
cdr3_nt: TGCGCCAGCAGCTTGGATGGGGGCATTCAGTACTTC

v_call: TRBV21-1
j_call: TRBJ2-7
d_call: -
clone_size: -
cdr3_aa: CASSKEGRQLYEQYF
cdr3_nt: TGTGCCAGCAGCAAAGAGGGGCGTCAACTCTACGAGCAGTACTTC

v_call: TRBV12-3/TRBV12-4
j_call: TRBJ2-4
d_call: -
clone_size: many
cdr3_aa: CASGDLAKNIQYF
cdr3_nt: TGTGCCAGCGGGGACCTAGCCAAAAACATTCAGTACTTC

v_call: TRBV20-1
j_call: TRBJ2-2
d_call: -
clone_size: many
cdr3_aa: CSARDRGGELFF
cdr3_nt: TGCAGTGCTAGGGATCGGGGCGGGGAGCTGTTTTTT

v_call: TRBV20-1
j_call: TRBJ2-1
d_call: -
clone_size: -
cdr3_aa: CSANLGPYNEQFF
cdr3_nt: TGCAGTGCTAACCTAGGCCCCTACAATGAGCAGTTCTTC

v_call: TRBV7-2
j_call: TRBJ1-1
d_call: -
clone_size: many
cdr3_aa: CASSPSLDTEAFF
cdr3_nt: TGTGCCAGCAGCCCCTCGTTGGACACTGAAGCTTTCTTT

v_call: TRBV5-1
j_call: TRBJ2-3
d_call: -
clone_size: many
cdr3_aa: CASSFGGRTDTQYF
cdr3_nt: TGCGCCAGCAGCTTTGGCGGTCGAACAGATACGCAGTATTTT

v_call: TRBV5-5
j_call: TRBJ2-7
d_call: TRBD1
clone_size: many
cdr3_aa: CASRSPGQSYEQYF
cdr3_nt: TGTGCCAGCAGATCGCCGGGACAGTCCTACGAGCAGTACTTC

v_call: TRBV6-5
j_call: TRBJ1-1
d_call: -
clone_size: many
cdr3_aa: CASSYSLPVSATEAFF
cdr3_nt: TGTGCCAGCAGTTACTCGCTTCCCGTTTCGGCCACTGAAGCTTTCTTT

v_call: TRBV20-1
j_call: TRBJ2-1
d_call: TRBD1
clone_size: many
cdr3_aa: CSARDPQGQGVGNEQFF
cdr3_nt: TGCAGTGCTAGAGACCCCCAGGGACAGGGGGTAGGCAATGAGCAGTTCTTC

v_call: TRBV7-2
j_call: TRBJ2-2
d_call: -
clone_size: many
cdr3_aa: CASSLGAANTGELFF
cdr3_nt: TGTGCCAGCAGCTTAGGGGCGGCGAACACCGGGGAGCTGTTTTTT